This T cell receptor beta chain derives from a study of patients and donors after allogeneic stem cell transplantation. There are a few counts of this clonotype. Trimming stripped 8 bases from V and 0 bases from J, with 17 bases between. CDR3 length: 17 amino acids. Per germline, CDR1 MNHNS and CDR2 SASEGT. TCRdb called the RT-PCR reads again in MiXCR, with one record for every CDR3 protein. Among 800,000 to 1,000,000 distinct CDR3 sequences, approximately 19% were seen once, and the ten largest hold around 5.5%. This chain connects TRBV6-1 to TRBJ1-6, with D possibly matching TRBD1 (6 bases). Sequencing was done on a sample of blood, either unsorted or a sorted T cell fraction (not recorded which). The sequence came from a human donor who was either an allogeneic HSCT recipient or a stem cell or donor lymphocyte infusion donor (not recorded which). It is not recorded whose cells these are; they may come from a transplant donor. The CDR3 DNA reads as TGTGCCAGCTCAGATGAAGGGGGAATCTCCTATAATTCACCCCTCCACTTT. It is translated as CASSDEGGISYNSPLHF.